This entry lists 5 T cell receptor beta chains sequenced from one sample in a study of post-analysis software for immune sequencing data. Study conclusions and caveats: Included in a set of several TRBV segments more frequent in patients than controls were TRBV5-6, TRBV5-1 and TRBV20-1.

For these TCRs, the target antigens are not known. cDNA libraries for TCR beta contained unique molecular identifiers. TCRdb passed the PCR reads through MiXCR, listing each CDR3 protein once. The table records approximately 570,000 distinct CDR3 sequences, roughly 46% of them present only once. Sequenced: blood. All receptors come from a girl aged 10-17 years with multiple sclerosis.

The table lists this clonotype with a few counts. The chain is built from TRBV9 and TRBJ1-5; TRBD1 agrees at 8 bases. Germline V gene data show CDR1 as SGDLS and CDR2 as YYNGEE. V gave up 4 bases and J gave up 2 bases; unmatched junction bases: 8. The CDR3 has 16 amino acids. In DNA form, the CDR3 reads TGTGCCAGCAGCTCAGGGGGACAGGCGGGCAATCAGCCCCAGCATTTT. It yields the protein CASSSGGQAGNQPQHF.

This rearrangement joins TRBV21-1 to TRBJ1-5. TRBV21-1 counts as a pseudogene. This CDR3 spans 16 amino acids. The CDR3 reads CASSKPLNGGFQPQHF. The DNA for the CDR3 is TGTGCCAGCAGCAAACCCCTAAACGGAGGGTTTCAGCCCCAGCATTTT.

The rearrangement links TRBV12-3 or TRBV12-4 to TRBJ2-7; D might be TRBD2 (6 bases). CDR3 length: 17 amino acids. V was shortened by 1 base and J by 0 bases, with 16 bases between the two germline ends. The CDR3 bases are TGTGCCAGCAGTTTAGGGGAAGGGACTCCTCGCTCCTACGAGCAGTACTTC. This sequence encodes CASSLGEGTPRSYEQYF.

The chain links TRBV12-3 or TRBV12-4 to TRBJ1-2, with D maybe TRBD1 (6 bases). The CDR3 consists of 14 residues. Deletions cut 8 bases from V and 8 bases from J, with 21 bases between. This CDR3 reads CASFLGGHWLGYTF. The CDR3, as DNA: TGTGCCAGCTTTTTGGGGGGACACTGGCTCGGCTACACCTTC.

The chain is built from TRBV5-5 and TRBJ2-5; D is tentatively TRBD1 or TRBD2 (5 bases each). There are 16 residues in the CDR3. V was clipped by 1 base and J by 3 bases, with 16 bases between them. Germline CDR1 reads SGHKS; CDR2 reads YYEKEE (reference sequence). The CDR3 sequence is CASSLRLTGPEETQYF. The CDR3 region has the DNA TGTGCCAGCAGCTTGCGGCTAACGGGGCCTGAAGAGACCCAGTACTTC.